This TCR beta chain was captured by sequencing in a study of Ad26.COV2.S vaccination and SARS-CoV-2 variants. At the level of the study: Once, or twice with 56 days between doses, Ad26.COV2.S was given intramuscularly.

The CDR3 runs 14 residues. The germline V gene has CDR1 SGHAT and CDR2 FQNNGV. V was clipped by 0 bases and J by 6 bases, with 12 bases between them. Treatment reported: around 19 received Ad26.COV2.S at low or high dose, single or two shots; roughly five received placebo; per-sample allocation not given. Sampling took place 63 days after the first vaccine or placebo injection. Wuhan-strain spike was delivered by a replication-incompetent Ad26 vector. Profiled with immunoSEQ multiplex PCR; TCRdb holds only in-frame clones, not every one. Of roughly 700,000 clones listed, 80% to 90% were seen once; the top ten hold roughly 1.5%.

This clonotype was obtained from a person between 18 and 65 years old who received the Ad26.COV2.S COVID-19 vaccine or a placebo. The gene calls are TRBV11-2 and TRBJ2-7; a possible D gene is TRBD2 (5 bases). The material was peripheral blood, obtained in a trial of Ad26.COV2.S vaccine versus placebo. The CDR3 region is CASSLDRGHSEQYF. In DNA form, the CDR3 reads TGTGCCAGCAGCTTAGATCGAGGGCATAGCGAGCAGTACTTC. The whole variable domain, filled in from reference TRBV11-2 and TRBJ2-7, reads EAGVAQSPRYKIIEKRQSVAFWCNPISGHATLYWYQQILGQGPKLLIQFQNNGVVDDSQLPKDRFSAERLKGVDSTLKIQPAKLEDSAVYLCASSLDRGHSEQYFGPGTRLTVT.